This T cell receptor (beta chain) was captured by sequencing in a study of blood T cell repertoires in COVID-19. Across the whole study: Sites in the United States, Italy and Spain provided acute and convalescent COVID-19 samples. In each case, the material was cDNA or gDNA derived from T cells, B-cell-depleted T cells, or PBMCs.

Data came from immunoSEQ multiplex PCR; TCRdb stores just in-frame clones and leaves some out. The table shows 70,000 or so clones, with 70% to 80% occurring only once. Germline-derived CDR1 and CDR2 are MNHNY and SVGAGI (reference sequence). This CDR3 has 13 amino acids. J lost 7 bases, V lost 8 bases, and 9 bases had no gene match. Material for sequencing was peripheral blood. This sequence joins TRBV6-6 and TRBJ1-2; 8 nucleotides align to TRBD1. The clonotype comes from a man in his sixties or seventies with acute or convalescent COVID-19. CDR3: CASWRTGKGGYTF. The CDR3 DNA follows: TGTGCCAGCTGGCGGACAGGGAAGGGTGGCTACACCTTC.